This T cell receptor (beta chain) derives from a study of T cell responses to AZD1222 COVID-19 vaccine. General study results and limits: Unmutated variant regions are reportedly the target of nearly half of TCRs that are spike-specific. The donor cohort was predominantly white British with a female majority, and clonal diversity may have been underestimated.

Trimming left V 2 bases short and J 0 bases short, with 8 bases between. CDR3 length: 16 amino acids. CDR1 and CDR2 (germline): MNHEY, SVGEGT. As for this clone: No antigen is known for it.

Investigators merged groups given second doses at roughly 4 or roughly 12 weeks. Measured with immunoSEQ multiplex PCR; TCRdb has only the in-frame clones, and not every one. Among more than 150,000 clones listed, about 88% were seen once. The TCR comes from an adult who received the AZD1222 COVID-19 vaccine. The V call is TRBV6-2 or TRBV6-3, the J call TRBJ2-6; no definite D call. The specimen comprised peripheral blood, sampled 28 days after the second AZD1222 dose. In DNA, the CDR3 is TGTGCCAGCAGTTACGGGTTCAGCTCTGGGGCCAACGTCCTGACTTTC. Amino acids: CASSYGFSSGANVLTF.